Below are 13 T cell receptor beta chains sequenced from a single sample in a study of shared clonotypes between healthy human individuals. The table came from immunoSEQ multiplex PCR; TCRdb's copy has only in-frame clones and leaves some out. This table holds some 2.1 million clones, around 93% found once. Naivety among CD8 cells was defined by CD45RO negativity and positive CCR7 selection, thereby excluding terminally differentiated effector memory CD45RA+ cells. Material for sequencing was naive CD8+ T cells from PBMCs. The receptors shown here come from a man aged 18 to 30 in good health. Some clones in this sample may be carry-over from other donors' samples.

The chain employs TRBV5-6 and TRBJ1-1; possibly TRBD1 for D (5 bases). Germline V gene sequence: CDR1 SGHDT, CDR2 YYEEEE. V lost 3 bases, J lost 6 bases, and 9 bases lay in between. The CDR3 has 12 residues. CDR3: CASSSGTPEAFF. The CDR3 nucleotides are TGTGCCAGCAGCTCGGGGACTCCTGAAGCTTTCTTT. The entire variable domain, with the rest obtained from reference TRBV5-6 and TRBJ1-1, is as follows: DAGVTQSPTHLIKTRGQQVTLRCSPKSGHDTVSWYQQALGQGPQFIFQYYEEEERQRGNFPDRFSGHQFPNYSSELNVNALLLGDSALYLCASSSGTPEAFFGQGTRLTVV.

This rearrangement joins TRBV6-5 to TRBJ2-6; D not resolved. Germline-derived CDR1 and CDR2 are MNHEY and SVGAGI. This CDR3 comprises 16 residues. Trimming left V 1 base short and J 0 bases short, with 7 bases between. The CDR3 nucleotides read TGTGCCAGCAGTTACTATCATGTCTCTGGGGCCAACGTCCTGACTTTC. This encodes CASSYYHVSGANVLTF.

The chain joins TRBV11-2 to TRBJ1-1; no definite D call. V lost 5 bases and J 7 bases, leaving 14 bases between the germline ends. This CDR3 is built from 13 residues. CDR1 and CDR2 from the germline V gene are SGHAT and FQNNGV. The chain's CDR3 is CASSPLKGNEAFF. In nucleotides, the CDR3 is TGTGCCAGCAGCCCCCTTAAAGGAAATGAAGCTTTCTTT.

CDR3 residues: CASSVLDRENYGYTF. As DNA, the CDR3 is TGTGCCAGCAGCGTGCTGGACAGGGAAAACTATGGCTACACCTTC. The chain links TRBV9 to TRBJ1-2, with 8 nucleotides matching TRBD1. The junction had 5 bases not matched to a gene; V was cut back by 2 bases and J by 2 bases. Germline assignment: CDR1 SGDLS and CDR2 YYNGEE. The CDR3 totals 15 residues.

The J gene is TRBJ1-5, the V gene TRBV27; D not certain. V was clipped by 3 bases and J by 2 bases, with 11 bases between them. The CDR3 runs to 15 residues. Germline V gene lookup returns CDR1 MNHEY and CDR2 SMNVEV (reference sequence). CDR3 sequence reads: CASSLGSPGNQPQHF. CDR3 nucleotide sequence: TGTGCCAGCAGTTTGGGCAGTCCCGGCAATCAGCCCCAGCATTTT.

The chain recombines TRBV28 with TRBJ1-1; 11 bases align to TRBD1. This CDR3 has 17 amino acids. From germline, CDR1 is MDHEN and CDR2 SYDVKM. Germline trimming cut 6 bases from V and 5 bases from J; bases unmatched to any gene: 14. This chain's CDR3 is CASRPPGQGALGTEAFF. The CDR3 DNA is TGTGCCAGCAGGCCACCAGGACAGGGGGCGTTGGGGACTGAAGCTTTCTTT.

The chain is built from TRBV6-1 and TRBJ1-4, with unresolved D. Germline loops: CDR1 MNHNS, CDR2 SASEGT. Trimming shortened V by 0 bases and J by 4 bases, and 9 bases separated the two germline ends. The CDR3 is 15 residues long. In nucleotides, the CDR3 is TGTGCCAGCAGTGAAGCGCGGCAGATTAATGAAAAACTGTTTTTT. It is translated as CASSEARQINEKLFF.

The genes are TRBV29-1 and TRBJ2-7, with 8 bases lining up with TRBD1. CDR1 and CDR2 (germline): SQVTM, ANQGSEA. The CDR3 totals 14 residues. V trimming: 4 bases; J trimming: 0 bases; junction bases outside the gene matches: 5. The CDR3 is CSVGGQVNSYEQYF. CDR3 coding DNA: TGCAGCGTTGGGGGACAGGTTAACTCCTACGAGCAGTACTTC.

The CDR3 DNA is TGTGCCAGCAGTGAAGAGGGCAGCCATTCCTATGGCTACACCTTC. Its protein product is CASSEEGSHSYGYTF. This chain links TRBV6-1 with TRBJ1-2; no firm D call. V lost 1 base and J lost 4, with 13 bases in between. The CDR3 contains 15 residues. Germline assignment: CDR1 MNHNS and CDR2 SASEGT.

This sequence joins TRBV15 and TRBJ1-3, with D possibly TRBD1 on 5 matching bases. The CDR3 loop spans 16 amino acids. Trimming stripped 8 bases from V and 8 bases from J, with 25 bases between. The germline gives CDR1 LNHNV, CDR2 YYDKDF (reference sequence). This chain's CDR3 is CATRGSQAAHGDTIYF. In DNA, the CDR3 is TGTGCCACCCGGGGGAGCCAGGCGGCACACGGAGACACCATATATTTT.

CDR3 sequence: CASSKEAEGAAKNIQYF. CDR3 bases: TGTGCCAGCAGCAAAGAGGCGGAGGGGGCGGCCAAAAACATTCAGTACTTC. The chain uses TRBV21-1 and TRBJ2-4; TRBD1, as called in the table, went unchecked against the DNA. TRBV21-1 is termed a pseudogene. The CDR3 length is 17 residues.

This rearrangement joins TRBV27 to TRBJ2-5; the D is unclear. The V and J ends lost 0 bases and 5 bases respectively, with 7 bases between them. CDR1 MNHEY and CDR2 SMNVEV come from the germline V gene (reference sequence). This CDR3 spans 13 amino acids. CDR3 sequence (DNA): TGTGCCAGCAGTTTATCGCGGAGTGAGACCCAGTACTTC. It translates to CASSLSRSETQYF.

The rearrangement uses TRBV7-8 and TRBJ2-1, with TRBD1 identical over 7 bases. V gave up 5 bases and J gave up 3 bases; unmatched junction bases: 4. The CDR3 is 14 residues long. Per the germline V gene, CDR1 is SGHVS and CDR2 is FQNEAQ. CDR3 amino acids: CASSPRTGYNEQFF. Written as DNA, the CDR3 is TGTGCCAGCAGCCCACGGACAGGCTACAATGAGCAGTTCTTC.